The 18 T cell receptor beta chains in this list originate from one sample, sequenced in a study of blood T cells in healthy people across ages. PCR was performed a second time for 7 to 11 cycles using a sample-barcoded 5' primer and a J-beta primer mix. TCRdb analysed the 5' RACE reads with MiXCR anew, one entry per CDR3 protein. The sample has more than 500,000 distinct CDR3 sequences; around 27% are singletons. These data are also associated with another study on T cells of mothers and their children.

Sequencing was carried out using blood. The receptors were gathered from a boy younger than 10 in good health.

The chain uses TRBV24-1 and TRBJ2-7; the D gene could be TRBD1 or TRBD2 (5 bases each). Looked up from germline, CDR1 is KGHDR and CDR2 is SFDVKD. V was trimmed by 7 bases and J by 5 bases, leaving 14 bases between them. This CDR3 has 13 residues. The CDR3 here is CATRSDKEDEQYF. The CDR3 coding sequence is TGTGCCACCAGGTCGGACAAGGAGGACGAGCAGTACTTC.

The chain is built from TRBV7-9 and TRBJ2-6; possible D gene TRBD2, 6 bases. Trimming removed 1 base from V and 6 bases from J, with 13 bases in between. This CDR3 is built from 16 residues. Germline CDR1 SEHNR, CDR2 FQNEAQ (reference sequence). The CDR3 region is CASSLVFGSPANVLTF. The DNA of the CDR3 is TGTGCCAGCAGCTTAGTGTTCGGGAGCCCGGCCAACGTCCTGACTTTC.

V gene TRBV18 combines with J gene TRBJ2-3; no firm D call. Germline values: CDR1 KGHSH, CDR2 LQKENI. The CDR3 has 12 residues. V lost 7 bases and J lost 6, with 11 bases in between. In DNA form, the CDR3 reads TGTGCCAGCTTCGTCCTCTCGGATACGCAGTATTTT. Its translation is CASFVLSDTQYF.

This clonotype was observed a few times. The chain combines TRBV27 with TRBJ2-1; TRBD2 matches 9 bases. This CDR3 has 20 amino acids. CDR1 is MNHEY and CDR2 is SMNVEV in the germline V gene (reference sequence). The trim removed 4 bases at V and 0 bases at J, leaving 16 bases unmatched. This CDR3 is CASSSWTSEAATFSYNEQFF. DNA for the CDR3: TGTGCCAGCAGTTCATGGACTAGCGAAGCGGCGACTTTCTCCTACAATGAGCAGTTCTTC.

Only a few counts were recorded for this clonotype. The chain employs TRBV20-1 and TRBJ2-5; either TRBD1 or TRBD2 may supply D (5 bases each). V was cut by 4 bases and J by 5 bases, with 17 bases left in between. Germline V lookup: CDR1 DFQATT, CDR2 SNEGSKA (reference sequence). This CDR3 region has 14 residues. The CDR3 region has the DNA TGCAGTGCTATAAGTCCAGGGAGTCAGGAGACCCAGTACTTC. Its translation: CSAISPGSQETQYF.

The chain carries TRBV28 and TRBJ2-1; 9 nucleotides line up with TRBD2. The CDR3 extends over 19 amino acids. The germline V gene encodes CDR1 MDHEN and CDR2 SYDVKM. The V gene end was trimmed by 6 bases and the J gene end by 3 bases; junction bases not matched to a gene: 18. The CDR3 spells CASSAMTGGRAKGYNEQFF. DNA of the CDR3: TGTGCCAGCAGCGCCATGACAGGCGGGAGGGCCAAGGGCTACAATGAGCAGTTCTTC. Full variable domain (outside the CDR3, taken from reference TRBV28 and TRBJ2-1): DVKVTQSSRYLVKRTGEKVFLECVQDMDHENMFWYRQDPGLGLRLIYFSYDVKMKEKGDIPEGYSVSREKKERFSLILESASTNQTSMYLCASSAMTGGRAKGYNEQFFGPGTRLTVL.

This rearrangement joins TRBV7-9 to TRBJ1-4, with D possibly TRBD1 on 5 matching bases. The V end lost 1 base, the J end lost 8 bases, and 14 bases lay between the germline ends. The CDR3 has 15 amino acids. Looked up from germline, CDR1 is SEHNR and CDR2 is FQNEAQ (reference sequence). This CDR3 is CASSLGGGVGEKLFF. The CDR3 DNA is TGTGCCAGCAGCTTAGGTGGAGGGGTAGGCGAAAAACTGTTTTTT.

The rearrangement joins TRBV10-3 to TRBJ2-3, with D perhaps being TRBD1 or TRBD2 (5 bases each). Germline values: CDR1 ENHRY, CDR2 SYGVKD. The CDR3 consists of 14 residues. Trimming left V 10 bases short and J 2 bases short, with 16 bases between. CDR3 sequence reads: CASRQLGDTDTQYF. The CDR3 DNA follows: TGTGCCAGCCGACAGTTGGGGGACACAGATACGCAGTATTTT.

As for this clonotype: Compared with germline, one end of the junction differs, possibly owing to a read error. The V gene is TRBV27, the J gene TRBJ2-1; 14 bases are a match to TRBD2. CDR1 MNHEY and CDR2 SMNVEV come from the germline V gene (reference sequence). There are 17 residues in the CDR3. The CDR3 DNA follows: TGTGCCAGCAGTCTCGCGCCGGGACTAGCGGGAGATGAGACCCGGTACTTC. Translation gives CASSLAPGLAGDETRYF.

Only a few counts were recorded for this clonotype. This chain joins TRBV5-5 and TRBJ2-5, with TRBD2 matching over 7 bases. The CDR3 length is 15 residues. Germline V gene lookup returns CDR1 SGHKS and CDR2 YYEKEE (reference sequence). Trimming took 0 bases from V and 5 from J; bases not matched to a gene: 7. In nucleotides, the CDR3 is TGTGCCAGCAGCTTGGTGACACTAGCGTGGGAGACCCAGTACTTC. Its protein is CASSLVTLAWETQYF.

The chain is built from TRBV3-1 and TRBJ1-4; the match to TRBD1 covers 7 bases. V lost 1 base, J lost 4 bases, and 6 bases stayed unmatched. The CDR3 totals 16 residues. The germline V gene has CDR1 LGHDT and CDR2 YNNKEL (reference sequence). Here the CDR3 reads CASSQAPGQLNEKLFF. The CDR3 DNA reads TGTGCCAGCAGCCAAGCCCCGGGACAGCTTAATGAAAAACTGTTTTTT. Drawing the rest from reference TRBV3-1 and TRBJ1-4, the complete variable domain is DTAVSQTPKYLVTQMGNDKSIKCEQNLGHDTMYWYKQDSKKFLKIMFSYNNKELIINETVPNRFSPKSPDKAHLNLHINSLELGDSAVYFCASSQAPGQLNEKLFFGSGTQLSVL.

This clonotype was found a few times. The rearrangement links TRBV27 to TRBJ2-2, with D maybe TRBD2 (6 bases). Germline CDR1 is MNHEY and CDR2 is SMNVEV (reference sequence). The length of the CDR3 is 14 residues. V was pared by 11 bases and J by 0 bases, with 13 bases between. As DNA, the CDR3 is TGTGCCGCGGGGAGAAAACCGAACACCGGGGAGCTGTTTTTT. This sequence encodes CAAGRKPNTGELFF.

This clonotype was observed a few times. V usage is TRBV10-3 and J usage is TRBJ2-7; tentative D call: TRBD1 (6 bases). Germline values: CDR1 ENHRY, CDR2 SYGVKD. V was trimmed by 6 bases and J by 0 bases, leaving 6 bases between them. The CDR3 covers 12 residues. CDR3 amino acids: CAIRDSSYEQYF. CDR3 DNA: TGTGCCATCAGGGACAGCTCCTACGAGCAGTACTTC.

This clonotype was detected only once. This is likely a read error, given that the CDR3 carries no conserved phenylalanine or tryptophan at its end. In DNA form, the CDR3 reads TGTGCCAGCAGCCAAGAATGGGGGGAAAAACTGTTTGTT. It specifies CASSQEWGEKLFV. The rearrangement joins TRBV14 to TRBJ1-4, with D possibly being TRBD1 (5 bases). Germline assignment: CDR1 SGHDN and CDR2 FVKESK. V lost 0 bases to trimming and J lost 8 bases, with 7 bases between them. This CDR3 contains 13 residues.

This clonotype has more than one count but fewer than ten. The V and J genes are TRBV20-1 and TRBJ2-5, with D unresolved. V was cut by 6 bases and J by 3 bases, with 11 bases left in between. Germline V gene lookup returns CDR1 DFQATT and CDR2 SNEGSKA (reference sequence). This CDR3 is 12 amino acids long. The CDR3 DNA reads TGCAGTGCCGCGGAGATCGAAGAGACCCAGTACTTC. Protein sequence: CSAAEIEETQYF.

This rearrangement joins TRBV5-1 to TRBJ1-4; D not certain. The CDR3 contains 15 residues. The ends were cut back, 4 bases at V and 8 bases at J, with 18 bases in the middle. CDR1 and CDR2 (germline): SGHRS, YFSETQ. The CDR3 protein is CASSRLRSPEEKLFF. The DNA of the CDR3 is TGCGCCAGCAGCCGCCTGAGGAGTCCTGAGGAAAAACTGTTTTTT. Full variable domain (missing parts from reference TRBV5-1 and TRBJ1-4): KAGVTQTPRYLIKTRGQQVTLSCSPISGHRSVSWYQQTPGQGLQFLFEYFSETQRNKGNFPGRFSGRQFSNSRSEMNVSTLELGDSALYLCASSRLRSPEEKLFFGSGTQLSVL.

The chain employs TRBV6-5 and TRBJ2-3; no clear D gene. Trimming shortened V by 5 bases and J by 0 bases, and 6 bases separated the two germline ends. The length of the CDR3 is 13 residues. Per the germline V gene, CDR1 is MNHEY and CDR2 is SVGAGI. The CDR3 region is CASSSWSTDTQYF. The CDR3 DNA sequence: TGTGCCAGCAGTAGCTGGAGCACAGATACGCAGTATTTT.

The V call is TRBV5-1, the J call TRBJ2-7, with D perhaps assigned TRBD1 or TRBD2 (5 bases each). The CDR3 sequence is 15 residues long. Germline loops: CDR1 SGHRS, CDR2 YFSETQ. Between the trimmed V and J ends, which lost 0 bases and 4 bases, there was a span of 14 bases. CDR3 residues: CASSLAPSGPYEQYF. The CDR3 DNA is TGCGCCAGCAGCTTGGCGCCCTCGGGGCCTTACGAGCAGTACTTC. The whole variable domain, filled in from reference TRBV5-1 and TRBJ2-7, reads KAGVTQTPRYLIKTRGQQVTLSCSPISGHRSVSWYQQTPGQGLQFLFEYFSETQRNKGNFPGRFSGRQFSNSRSEMNVSTLELGDSALYLCASSLAPSGPYEQYFGPGTRLTVT.